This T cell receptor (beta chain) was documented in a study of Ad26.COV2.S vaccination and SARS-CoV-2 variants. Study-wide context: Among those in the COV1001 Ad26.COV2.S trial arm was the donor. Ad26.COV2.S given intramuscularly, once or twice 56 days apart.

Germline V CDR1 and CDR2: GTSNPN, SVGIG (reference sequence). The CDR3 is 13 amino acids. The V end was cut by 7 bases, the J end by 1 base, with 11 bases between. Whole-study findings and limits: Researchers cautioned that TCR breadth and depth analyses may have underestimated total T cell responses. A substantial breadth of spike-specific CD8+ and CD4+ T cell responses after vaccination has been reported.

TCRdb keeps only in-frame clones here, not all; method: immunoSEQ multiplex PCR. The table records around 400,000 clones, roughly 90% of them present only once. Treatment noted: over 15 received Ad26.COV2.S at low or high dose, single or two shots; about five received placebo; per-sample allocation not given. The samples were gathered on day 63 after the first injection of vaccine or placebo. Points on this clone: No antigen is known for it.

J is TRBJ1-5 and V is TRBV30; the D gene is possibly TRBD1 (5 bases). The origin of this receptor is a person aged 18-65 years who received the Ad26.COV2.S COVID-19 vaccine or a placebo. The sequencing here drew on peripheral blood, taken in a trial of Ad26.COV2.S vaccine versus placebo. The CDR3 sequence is CASGPGSNQPQHF. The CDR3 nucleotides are TGTGCCTCGGGGCCGGGGAGCAATCAGCCCCAGCATTTT.